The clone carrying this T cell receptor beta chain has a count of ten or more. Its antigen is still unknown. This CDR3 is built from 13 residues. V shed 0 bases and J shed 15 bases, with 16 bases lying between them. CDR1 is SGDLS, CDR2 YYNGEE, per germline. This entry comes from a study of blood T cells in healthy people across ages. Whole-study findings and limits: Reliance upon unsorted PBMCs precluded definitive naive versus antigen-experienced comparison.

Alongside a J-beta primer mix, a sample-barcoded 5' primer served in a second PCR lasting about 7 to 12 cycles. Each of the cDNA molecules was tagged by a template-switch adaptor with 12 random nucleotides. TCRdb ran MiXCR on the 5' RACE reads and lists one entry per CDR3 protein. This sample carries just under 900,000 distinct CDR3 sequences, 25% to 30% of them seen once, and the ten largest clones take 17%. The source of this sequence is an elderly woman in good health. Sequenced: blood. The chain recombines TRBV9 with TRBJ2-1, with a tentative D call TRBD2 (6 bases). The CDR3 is CASSVEVWEALFF. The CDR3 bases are TGTGCCAGCAGCGTAGAGGTTTGGGAGGCCTTGTTCTTC.